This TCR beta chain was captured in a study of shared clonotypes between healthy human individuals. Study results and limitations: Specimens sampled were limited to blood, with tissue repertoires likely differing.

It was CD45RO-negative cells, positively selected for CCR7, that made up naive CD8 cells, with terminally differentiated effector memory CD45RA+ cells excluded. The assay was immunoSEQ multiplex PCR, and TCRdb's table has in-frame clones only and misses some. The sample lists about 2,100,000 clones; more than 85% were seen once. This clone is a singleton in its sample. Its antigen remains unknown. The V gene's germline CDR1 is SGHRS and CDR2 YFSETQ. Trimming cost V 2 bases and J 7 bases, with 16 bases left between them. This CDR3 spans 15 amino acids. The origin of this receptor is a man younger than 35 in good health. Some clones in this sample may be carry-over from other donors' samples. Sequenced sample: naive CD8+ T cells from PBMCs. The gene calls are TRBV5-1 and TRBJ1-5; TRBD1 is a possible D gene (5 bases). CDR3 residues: CASSFSQGVRQPQHF. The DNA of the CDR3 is TGCGCCAGCAGCTTCTCCCAGGGCGTGCGGCAGCCCCAGCATTTT.